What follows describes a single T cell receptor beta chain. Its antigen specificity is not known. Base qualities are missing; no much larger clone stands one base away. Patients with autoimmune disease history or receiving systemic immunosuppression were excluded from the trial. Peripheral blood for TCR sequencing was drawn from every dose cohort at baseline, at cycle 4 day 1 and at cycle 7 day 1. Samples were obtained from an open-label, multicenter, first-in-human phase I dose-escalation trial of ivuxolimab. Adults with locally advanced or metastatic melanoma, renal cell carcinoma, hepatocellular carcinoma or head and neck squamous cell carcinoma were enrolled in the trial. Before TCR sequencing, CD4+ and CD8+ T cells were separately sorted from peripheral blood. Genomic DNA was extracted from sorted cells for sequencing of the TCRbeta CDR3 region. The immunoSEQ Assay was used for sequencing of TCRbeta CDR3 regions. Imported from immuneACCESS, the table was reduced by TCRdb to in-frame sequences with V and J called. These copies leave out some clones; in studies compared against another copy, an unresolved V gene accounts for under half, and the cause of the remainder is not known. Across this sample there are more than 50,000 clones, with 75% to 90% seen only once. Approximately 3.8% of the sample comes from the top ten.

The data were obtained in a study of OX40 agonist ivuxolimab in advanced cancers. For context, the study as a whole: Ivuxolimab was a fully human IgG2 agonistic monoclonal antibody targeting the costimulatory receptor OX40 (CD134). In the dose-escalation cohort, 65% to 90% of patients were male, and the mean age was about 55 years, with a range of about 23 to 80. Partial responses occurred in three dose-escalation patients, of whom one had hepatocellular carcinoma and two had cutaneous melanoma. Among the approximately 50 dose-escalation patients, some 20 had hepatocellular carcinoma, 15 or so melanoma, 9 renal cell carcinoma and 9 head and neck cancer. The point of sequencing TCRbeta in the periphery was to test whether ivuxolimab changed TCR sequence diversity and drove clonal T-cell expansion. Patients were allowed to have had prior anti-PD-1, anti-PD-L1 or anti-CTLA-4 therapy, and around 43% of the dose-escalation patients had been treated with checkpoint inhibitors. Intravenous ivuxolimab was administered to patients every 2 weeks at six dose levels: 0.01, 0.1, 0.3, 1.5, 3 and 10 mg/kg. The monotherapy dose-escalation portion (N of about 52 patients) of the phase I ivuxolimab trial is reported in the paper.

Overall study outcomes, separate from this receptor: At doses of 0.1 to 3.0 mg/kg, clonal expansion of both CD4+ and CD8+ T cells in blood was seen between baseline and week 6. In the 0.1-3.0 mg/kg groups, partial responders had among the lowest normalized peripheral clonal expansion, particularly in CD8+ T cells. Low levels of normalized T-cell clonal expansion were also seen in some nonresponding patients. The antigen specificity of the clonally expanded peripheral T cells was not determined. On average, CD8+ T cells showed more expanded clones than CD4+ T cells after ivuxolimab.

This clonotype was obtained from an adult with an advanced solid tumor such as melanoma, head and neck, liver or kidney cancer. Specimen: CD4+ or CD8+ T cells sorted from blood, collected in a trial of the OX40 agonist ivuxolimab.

The encoded CDR3 is CASSQTGLSRETQYF. In nucleotides, the sequence is TGTGCCAGCAGCCAGACCGGACTTTCCCGGGAGACCCAGTACTTC. The rearranged segments are TRBV4-2 and TRBJ2-5; possibly the D gene is TRBD2, per 5 matching bases. CDR3 length: 15 amino acids, cysteine to phenylalanine. Only the CDR3 region is kept as DNA, spanning 45 bases read in frame from base 1. The V end loses 3 bases and the J end loses 5 bases, and a stretch of 16 bases separates them. From the germline V gene, CDR1 is LGHNA and CDR2 is YNFKEQ.